This TCR beta chain was recovered during a study of neurological immune-mediated disorders. Regarding the study as a whole: Expanded clones shared no CDR3 amino acid sequences across subjects, suggesting private repertoires in all groups.

This clonotype was seen many times. Its antigen is as yet unknown. The CDR3 is made up of 14 amino acids. Germline V lookup: CDR1 DFQATT, CDR2 SNEGSKA (reference sequence). Trimming stripped 3 bases from V and 2 bases from J, with 13 bases between. The cDNA was synthesized by 5'RACE incorporating 10-nucleotide random UMIs. TCRdb ran MiXCR on the 5' RACE reads and lists one entry per CDR3 protein. The profile covers 25,000 or so distinct CDR3 sequences, with around 10% appearing a single time and almost 8% taken by the ten largest. The study used blood bank volunteers in Maryland, USA, as healthy controls. Unsorted libraries were derived from 2 million PBMCs stored at -80 C.

The source of this sequence is a man in his fifties or sixties in good health. Sequencing was done on a sample of PBMCs. The chain has TRBV20-1 and TRBJ2-5; TRBD1 is a possible D gene (6 bases). The CDR3 protein is CSASLWTEQETQYF. The CDR3 DNA follows: TGCAGTGCTAGCCTTTGGACAGAACAAGAGACCCAGTACTTC.